Listed here are 29 T cell receptor beta chains from one sample, sequenced in a study of CD8 T cells in Susac syndrome. RNA was extracted with the RNeasy kit, and a quantity of roughly 0.5 to 1 ug was reverse transcribed using random hexamers. Each CDR3 protein is one row after TCRdb ran MiXCR on the immunoSEQ multiplex PCR reads. This sample has some 150,000 distinct CDR3 sequences, with about 94% found just once. Sample: CD8+ T cells from PBMCs. Source of these receptors: a human donor with multiple sclerosis.

The J gene is TRBJ2-7, the V gene TRBV2; D gene unclear. Per germline, CDR1 SNHLY and CDR2 FYNNEI. V shed 7 bases and J shed 6 bases, with 10 bases lying between them. The CDR3 runs to 11 residues. The CDR3 here is CASIISGEQYF. The CDR3 nucleotides read TGTGCCAGCATCATCTCGGGCGAGCAGTACTTC.

V gene TRBV14 combines with J gene TRBJ2-5; D is unclear. Trimming cost V 0 bases and J 1 base, with 15 bases left between them. CDR1 is SGHDN, CDR2 FVKESK, per germline. This CDR3 spans 17 amino acids. CDR3 in amino acids: CASSQDTGHNIQETQYF. CDR3 DNA sequence: TGTGCCAGCAGCCAAGATACCGGGCACAATATCCAAGAGACCCAGTACTTC.

This clonotype has just one count. This chain connects TRBV30 to TRBJ2-3; weak D call: TRBD2 (6 bases). V lost 5 bases and J 2 bases, leaving 14 bases between the germline ends. From germline, CDR1 is GTSNPN and CDR2 SVGIG (reference sequence). The CDR3 runs to 14 residues. The DNA of the CDR3 is TGTGCCTGGGTGCCTCTAGCGACCACAGATACGCAGTATTTT. Protein: CAWVPLATTDTQYF.

This chain joins TRBV7-9 and TRBJ1-2; 7 bases line up with TRBD1. J lost 0 bases, V lost 4 bases, and 5 bases had no gene match. The CDR3 consists of 15 residues. The germline gives CDR1 SEHNR, CDR2 FQNEAQ (reference sequence). The CDR3 here is CASSSSTGSNYGYTF. The CDR3 DNA sequence: TGTGCCAGCAGCTCATCGACAGGGTCTAACTATGGCTACACCTTC. Filled out from reference TRBV7-9 and TRBJ1-2, the complete variable domain reads DTGVSQNPRHKITKRGQNVTFRCDPISEHNRLYWYRQTLGQGPEFLTYFQNEAQLEKSRLLSDRFSAERPKGSFSTLEIQRTEQGDSAMYLCASSSSTGSNYGYTFGSGTRLTVV.

This chain links TRBV27 with TRBJ2-5; maybe TRBD1 (6 bases). Germline-derived CDR1 and CDR2 are MNHEY and SMNVEV (reference sequence). This CDR3 is built from 15 residues. The ends were cut back, 0 bases at V and 2 bases at J, with 10 bases in the middle. In DNA, the CDR3 is TGTGCCAGCAGTTTATCCAAGGGACAACAAGAGACCCAGTACTTC. Protein: CASSLSKGQQETQYF.

A few counts support this clonotype. The J gene is TRBJ2-7, the V gene TRBV7-9, with D possibly matching TRBD2 (7 bases). Trimming took off 5 bases at V and 1 base at J, with 12 bases between the two ends. The germline gives CDR1 SEHNR, CDR2 FQNEAQ (reference sequence). This CDR3 contains 14 residues. The CDR3 sequence is CASSPGGRSYEQYF. Here the CDR3 DNA reads TGTGCCAGCAGCCCGGGGGGCAGGTCCTACGAGCAGTACTTC.

The chain is built from TRBV27 and TRBJ1-5; 8 nucleotides align to TRBD1. The CDR3 spans 15 residues. Losses at the gene ends were 3 bases for V and 6 bases for J; bases not matched to a gene: 7. Germline V CDR1 and CDR2: MNHEY, SMNVEV (reference sequence). The DNA of the CDR3 is TGTGCCAGCAGTTTCCTAGGGGACAGGCTTCAGCCCCAGCATTTT. Encoded protein: CASSFLGDRLQPQHF.

The chain joins TRBV4-2 to TRBJ2-5, with no clear D. The V end was cut by 1 base, the J end by 1 base, with 10 bases between. Germline assignment: CDR1 LGHNA and CDR2 YNFKEQ. This CDR3 has 15 residues. This CDR3 is CASSQAGEPQETQYF. The CDR3 DNA reads TGTGCCAGCAGCCAAGCCGGAGAACCCCAAGAGACCCAGTACTTC.

V and J are TRBV9 and TRBJ2-7; a weak D match, TRBD1 (6 bases). CDR3 size: 14 residues. V was shortened by 0 bases and J by 3 bases, with 10 bases between the two germline ends. CDR1 and CDR2 from the germline V gene are SGDLS and YYNGEE. CDR3 in DNA: TGTGCCAGCAGCGTAGGGAAAGGGGGCTACGAGCAGTACTTC. Residues: CASSVGKGGYEQYF.

The rearrangement links TRBV24-1 to TRBJ1-2, with D uncertain. The germline V gene encodes CDR1 KGHDR and CDR2 SFDVKD. The CDR3 covers 13 residues. Trimming removed 4 bases from V and 1 base from J, with 6 bases in between. Here the CDR3 DNA reads TGTGCCACCAGTGAGGCTAATAACTATGGCTACACCTTC. Its protein is CATSEANNYGYTF.

The genes are TRBV4-1 and TRBJ2-1; possible D gene TRBD2, 5 bases. V was shortened by 1 base and J by 5 bases, with 9 bases between the two germline ends. The CDR3 extends over 14 amino acids. Germline CDR1 is MGHRA and CDR2 is YSYEKL. The CDR3 here is CASSQAQRDNEQFF. CDR3 sequence (DNA): TGCGCCAGCAGCCAAGCCCAGAGGGACAATGAGCAGTTCTTC.

This chain joins TRBV7-9 and TRBJ2-7, with TRBD1 as a possible D gene (5 bases). The germline V and J ends were trimmed by 2 bases and 2 bases, with 16 bases remaining between them. Germline lookup yields CDR1 SEHNR and CDR2 FQNEAQ (reference sequence). The CDR3 is 16 residues long. The CDR3 nucleotides are TGTGCCAGCAGCTTAATCTCCGAGACAGACACCTACGAGCAGTACTTC. This sequence encodes CASSLISETDTYEQYF. Based on the CDR3 plus reference TRBV7-9 and TRBJ2-7, the full variable domain is DTGVSQNPRHKITKRGQNVTFRCDPISEHNRLYWYRQTLGQGPEFLTYFQNEAQLEKSRLLSDRFSAERPKGSFSTLEIQRTEQGDSAMYLCASSLISETDTYEQYFGPGTRLTVT.

This rearrangement joins TRBV30 to TRBJ1-1; perhaps TRBD1 as D (6 bases). The CDR3 spans 11 residues. The germline V gene encodes CDR1 GTSNPN and CDR2 SVGIG (reference sequence). CDR3 amino acids: CGEQGNTEAFF. CDR3 coding DNA: TGTGGAGAACAGGGGAACACTGAAGCTTTCTTT.

The V call is TRBV9, the J call TRBJ1-2, with D unclear. V lost 2 bases and J lost 8, with 13 bases in between. Germline V lookup: CDR1 SGDLS, CDR2 YYNGEE. This CDR3 comprises 13 residues. CDR3 nucleotide sequence: TGTGCCAGCAGCGTCGATACAGCTATAGGCTACACCTTC. It translates to CASSVDTAIGYTF.

The CDR3 spells CASSPTGIQHNEQFF. CDR3 DNA: TGTGCCAGCAGCCCTACAGGGATTCAACACAATGAGCAGTTCTTC. The J gene is TRBJ2-1, the V gene TRBV6-5; possibly TRBD1 for D (6 bases). This CDR3 comprises 15 residues. The V end lost 6 bases, the J end lost 5 bases, and 17 bases lay between the germline ends. CDR1 MNHEY and CDR2 SVGAGI come from the germline V gene.

The chain couples TRBV12-3 or TRBV12-4 to TRBJ1-1; 10 bases align to TRBD1. The CDR3 is 14 residues long. V lost 5 bases and J lost 4; bases outside the gene matches: 4. The CDR3 DNA sequence: TGTGCCAGCAGTATCCGGACAGGGGGCACTGAAGCTTTCTTT. Translated: CASSIRTGGTEAFF.

This rearrangement joins TRBV9 to TRBJ2-1; 7 bases fit TRBD2. CDR1 is SGDLS and CDR2 is YYNGEE in the germline V gene. The CDR3 covers 14 residues. Trimming at V came to 2 bases and at J to 2 bases, leaving 1 base not matched to a gene. The CDR3 DNA reads as TGTGCCAGCAGCGTCGGGGGGACCTACAATGAGCAGTTCTTC. Its protein product is CASSVGGTYNEQFF.

This clonotype came up once. The chain carries TRBV7-9 and TRBJ2-7; D may correspond to TRBD1 or TRBD2 (5 bases each). CDR3 length equals 14 residues. V lost 5 bases and J 0 bases, leaving 11 bases between the germline ends. Germline loops: CDR1 SEHNR, CDR2 FQNEAQ (reference sequence). CDR3 bases: TGTGCCAGCAGCCTCGGGACGGACTCCTACGAGCAGTACTTC. Protein sequence: CASSLGTDSYEQYF.

The V gene is TRBV19, the J gene TRBJ1-2; tentatively, D is TRBD1 (5 bases). V was pared by 5 bases and J by 7 bases, with 8 bases between. Germline V lookup: CDR1 LNHDA, CDR2 SQIVND (reference sequence). This CDR3 has 11 amino acids. The CDR3 spells CASSHRIGYTF. The CDR3 coding sequence is TGTGCCAGTAGTCACAGGATTGGCTACACCTTC.

The genes are TRBV15 and TRBJ1-4; no definite D call. V was clipped by 0 bases and J by 3 bases, with 14 bases between them. Germline lookup yields CDR1 LNHNV and CDR2 YYDKDF (reference sequence). The CDR3 has 17 residues. CDR3 in amino acids: CATSREARSGPNEKLFF. In DNA form, the CDR3 reads TGTGCCACCAGCAGAGAAGCCAGGTCAGGCCCTAATGAAAAACTGTTTTTT. The full variable domain, rest sourced from reference TRBV15 and TRBJ1-4, is DAMVIQNPRYQVTQFGKPVTLSCSQTLNHNVMYWYQQKSSQAPKLLFHYYDKDFNNEADTPDNFQSRRPNTSFCFLDIRSPGLGDTAMYLCATSREARSGPNEKLFFGSGTQLSVL.

This rearrangement joins TRBV6-5 to TRBJ2-2, with TRBD1 as a possible D gene (6 bases). The V and J ends lost 1 base and 0 bases respectively, with 12 bases between them. Germline assignment: CDR1 MNHEY and CDR2 SVGAGI. The CDR3 contains 17 residues. CDR3 sequence reads: CASSYYPGHPNTGELFF. For the CDR3, the DNA is TGTGCCAGCAGTTACTATCCGGGACATCCGAACACCGGGGAGCTGTTTTTT.

The rearrangement links TRBV6-5 to TRBJ2-1, with no clear D. Germline V gene data show CDR1 as MNHEY and CDR2 as SVGAGI. The CDR3 covers 15 residues. V lost 2 bases and J 3 bases, leaving 11 bases between the germline ends. The CDR3 reads CASSYARDGYNEQFF. The CDR3 nucleotides read TGTGCCAGCAGTTACGCGAGAGATGGCTACAATGAGCAGTTCTTC.

The gene calls are TRBV3-1 and TRBJ1-1; D possibly corresponds to TRBD1 (5 bases). CDR1 LGHDT and CDR2 YNNKEL come from the germline V gene (reference sequence). Deletions cut 0 bases from V and 10 bases from J, with 12 bases between. The CDR3 contains 13 residues. The CDR3, as DNA: TGTGCCAGCAGCCAAGATGTTCTGGGGCCAGCTTTCTTT. Translated: CASSQDVLGPAFF.

The chain joins TRBV27 to TRBJ1-1; D possibly corresponds to TRBD1 (5 bases). The V gene lost 2 bases and the J gene lost 4 bases, with 14 bases spanning the gap. The CDR3 has 15 amino acids. CDR1 and CDR2 from the germline V gene are MNHEY and SMNVEV (reference sequence). The CDR3 nucleotides read TGTGCCAGCAGTTTAGACGGGGGTTTGGGCACTGAAGCTTTCTTT. Its protein product is CASSLDGGLGTEAFF.

V gene TRBV19 combines with J gene TRBJ2-4, with D possibly matching TRBD1 (6 bases). V was shortened by 2 bases and J by 1 base, with 6 bases between the two germline ends. Per the germline V gene, CDR1 is LNHDA and CDR2 is SQIVND (reference sequence). CDR3 length equals 14 residues. Here the CDR3 DNA reads TGTGCCAGTAGTATACAGGGGGCCAAAAACATTCAGTACTTC. Protein sequence: CASSIQGAKNIQYF. The full variable domain, completed using reference TRBV19 and TRBJ2-4, is DGGITQSPKYLFRKEGQNVTLSCEQNLNHDAMYWYRQDPGQGLRLIYYSQIVNDFQKGDIAEGYSVSREKKESFPLTVTSAQKNPTAFYLCASSIQGAKNIQYFGAGTRLSVL.

CDR3 sequence reads: CASTRTKRAVNEQFF. The CDR3 nucleotides read TGTGCCAGCACGAGGACCAAAAGGGCGGTCAATGAGCAGTTCTTC. The rearrangement joins TRBV12-3 or TRBV12-4 to TRBJ2-1; D not certain. V was cut by 7 bases and J by 6 bases, with 19 bases left in between. This CDR3 contains 15 residues.

The chain uses TRBV15 and TRBJ1-6; D is ambiguous. The germline V and J ends were trimmed by 0 bases and 7 bases, with 4 bases remaining between them. Germline values: CDR1 LNHNV, CDR2 YYDKDF (reference sequence). CDR3 length: 13 residues. In DNA form, the CDR3 reads TGTGCCACCAGCAGAGATGGGAATTCACCCCTCCACTTT. This sequence encodes CATSRDGNSPLHF.

The CDR3 coding sequence is TGCAGCGTGGGGACCCCTGACAGGGAGCTTATAACCTACACCTTC. Residues: CSVGTPDRELITYTF. V and J are TRBV29-1 and TRBJ1-2, with TRBD1 matching 7 bases. Germline CDR1 reads SQVTM; CDR2 reads ANQGSEA. J lost 10 bases, V lost 6 bases, and 20 bases had no gene match. The CDR3 is made up of 15 amino acids.

V gene TRBV4-1 combines with J gene TRBJ1-1; 7 bases match TRBD1. Unmatched junction bases numbered 6, after V lost 4 bases and J lost 1 base. This CDR3 has 15 amino acids. Germline CDR1 reads MGHRA; CDR2 reads YSYEKL. In DNA, the CDR3 is TGCGCCAGCAGCCTCTACGACAGGGCGAACACTGAAGCTTTCTTT. Translating it yields CASSLYDRANTEAFF.